This T cell receptor beta chain was sequenced during a study of T cell responses to AZD1222 COVID-19 vaccine. Looking at the study overall: Second-dose schedules of about 4 or about 12 weeks were combined.

Using immunoSEQ multiplex PCR, the repertoire was profiled, and TCRdb retains in-frame clones only, with some absent. The table has about 140,000 clones, around 92% seen once. On this clone itself: Its target is not known.

The CDR3 runs to 17 residues. The germline V gene encodes CDR1 MGHRA and CDR2 YSYEKL. With V trimmed by 1 base and J by 6 bases, 12 bases remained unmatched. Study-level findings and limits: Repertoires were sampled only after the peak T cell response. AZD1222 recipients seropositive at baseline numbered only five to seven.

The receptor was derived from an adult in good health. The sequencing here drew on peripheral blood, taken on day 0 of AZD1222 vaccination. This chain joins TRBV4-1 and TRBJ1-5; 7 bases are shared with TRBD1. The CDR3 DNA follows: TGCGCCAGCAGCCAAGTCGGCGCGGAGGGGGCAAGTCAGCCCCAGCATTTT. It is translated as CASSQVGAEGASQPQHF.